A single sample gave rise to the 17 T cell receptor beta chains below, sequenced in a study of blood T cell repertoires in COVID-19. Repertoires were generated with immunoSEQ multiplex PCR, while TCRdb's copy carries only in-frame clones and drops some. Altogether 150,000 to 200,000 clones are present, 87% being singletons, with the ten largest covering roughly 21%. The sequencing input was peripheral blood. Receptors were obtained from a man aged 60 to 69 with active or convalescent COVID-19.

This chain joins TRBV7-2 and TRBJ2-3; D uncertain. Between the trimmed V and J ends, which lost 5 bases and 0 bases, there was a span of 9 bases. Germline CDR1 reads SGHTA; CDR2 reads FQGNSA. This CDR3 comprises 14 residues. For the CDR3, the DNA is TGTGCCAGCAGCAGAACATCTAGCACAGATACGCAGTATTTT. Its protein product is CASSRTSSTDTQYF. Full variable domain (missing parts from reference TRBV7-2 and TRBJ2-3): GAGVSQSPSNKVTEKGKDVELRCDPISGHTALYWYRQSLGQGLEFLIYFQGNSAPDKSGLPSDRFSAERTGGSVSTLTIQRTQQEDSAVYLCASSRTSSTDTQYFGPGTRLTVL.

This chain connects TRBV12-5 to TRBJ2-7; a weak D match, TRBD1 (5 bases). The CDR3 length is 16 residues. Germline V gene data show CDR1 as LGHNT and CDR2 as FRNRAP. V shed 1 base and J shed 5 bases, with 18 bases lying between them. The CDR3 coding sequence is TGTGCTAGTGGTTTGGCTCCCAATCCCCAGGGAAACGAGCAGTACTTC. Translated, it gives CASGLAPNPQGNEQYF. The full variable domain, its missing parts supplied by reference TRBV12-5 and TRBJ2-7, is DARVTQTPRHKVTEMGQEVTMRCQPILGHNTVFWYRQTMMQGLELLAYFRNRAPLDDSGMPKDRFSAEMPDATLATLKIQPSEPRDSAVYFCASGLAPNPQGNEQYFGPGTRLTVT.

The V gene is TRBV6-6, the J gene TRBJ1-5; weak D call: TRBD1 (6 bases). The germline gives CDR1 MNHNY, CDR2 SVGAGI (reference sequence). This CDR3 region has 14 residues. V was shortened by 2 bases and J by 11 bases, with 16 bases between the two germline ends. In nucleotides, the CDR3 is TGTGCCAGCAGTTACCAGGGGAACCCGCAGGCCCAGCATTTT. It specifies CASSYQGNPQAQHF.

The chain recombines TRBV15 with TRBJ1-6; D gene ambiguous. V was shortened by 9 bases and J by 2 bases, with 11 bases between the two germline ends. The CDR3 length is 14 residues. The V gene's germline CDR1 is LNHNV and CDR2 YYDKDF (reference sequence). CDR3 residues: CATPGLTYNSPLHF. CDR3 DNA sequence: TGTGCCACTCCGGGTTTAACCTATAATTCACCCCTCCACTTT.

The chain joins TRBV9 to TRBJ1-2; D remains ambiguous. The CDR3 runs to 13 residues. Germline CDR1 reads SGDLS; CDR2 reads YYNGEE. V lost 2 bases, J lost 5 bases, and 10 bases lay in between. The CDR3 bases are TGTGCCAGCAGCGTGGAGGGTAATTATGGCTACACCTTC. Its protein product is CASSVEGNYGYTF.

This clone was detected once. The CDR3 DNA follows: TGTGCCAGCAGCTTAACTGCGGGGTCAGGGAATCACTACACCTTC. Translation: CASSLTAGSGNHYTF. This sequence joins TRBV7-9 and TRBJ1-2, with D perhaps matching TRBD1 (5 bases). Germline V CDR1 and CDR2: SEHNR, FQNEAQ (reference sequence). This CDR3 is built from 15 residues. V was cut by 2 bases and J by 10 bases, with 20 bases left in between.

This clone was seen once. The V call is TRBV6-5, the J call TRBJ2-7; no definite D call. V lost 0 bases, J lost 2 bases, and 14 bases lay in between. The germline gives CDR1 MNHEY, CDR2 SVGAGI. The CDR3 totals 16 residues. The DNA for the CDR3 is TGTGCCAGCAGTTACTCCTACCGGGTCCTAACCTACGAGCAGTACTTC. Translating it yields CASSYSYRVLTYEQYF.

The CDR3 spells CASFRGQGTEAFF. As DNA, the CDR3 is TGTGCCAGCTTTCGGGGACAGGGCACTGAAGCTTTCTTT. The rearrangement uses TRBV6-5 and TRBJ1-1; 9 bases are a match to TRBD1. The CDR3 totals 13 residues. CDR1 is MNHEY, CDR2 SVGAGI, per germline. The ends lost 8 bases at V and 4 bases at J; junction bases unmatched: 5.

The chain recombines TRBV7-8 with TRBJ2-7; perhaps TRBD2 as D (6 bases). CDR1 and CDR2 from the germline V gene are SGHVS and FQNEAQ. Trimming removed 1 base from V and 3 bases from J, with 19 bases in between. This CDR3 has 17 residues. CDR3 region: CASSLVRIGDWIYEQYF. The CDR3 nucleotides are TGTGCCAGCAGCTTAGTCCGAATCGGGGACTGGATCTACGAGCAGTACTTC.

This sequence joins TRBV19 and TRBJ1-2; 8 nucleotides match TRBD1. CDR1 and CDR2 from the germline V gene are LNHDA and SQIVND (reference sequence). This CDR3 spans 13 amino acids. J gave up 7 bases and V 10 bases, and 11 bases lay outside the gene matches. The CDR3 is CATSDRGEGGYTF. The CDR3 region has the DNA TGTGCCACCAGTGACAGGGGAGAGGGTGGCTACACCTTC.

V usage is TRBV15 and J usage is TRBJ2-7, with D tentatively TRBD2 (6 bases). V lost 0 bases to trimming and J lost 2 bases, with 11 bases between them. Germline loops: CDR1 LNHNV, CDR2 YYDKDF (reference sequence). The CDR3 has 15 amino acids. CDR3: CATSREIGGTYEQYF. The CDR3, as DNA: TGTGCCACCAGCAGAGAAATCGGGGGAACCTACGAGCAGTACTTC.

This sequence joins TRBV19 and TRBJ1-5, with 9 bases fitting TRBD1. CDR3 size: 15 residues. Germline V gene lookup returns CDR1 LNHDA and CDR2 SQIVND (reference sequence). After removal of 6 bases from V and 5 bases from J, the junction contained 8 bases not matched to a gene. The CDR3 reads CASRGTGRGHQPQHF. The CDR3 DNA sequence: TGTGCCAGTAGGGGGACAGGGAGGGGCCATCAGCCCCAGCATTTT.

V and J are TRBV6-6 and TRBJ1-1; D is uncertain. CDR3 length: 13 amino acids. V lost 5 bases to trimming and J lost 3 bases, with 10 bases between them. Germline loops: CDR1 MNHNY, CDR2 SVGAGI (reference sequence). The CDR3 bases are TGTGCCAGCAGTCCCCTCGGGTACACTGAAGCTTTCTTT. Translated, it gives CASSPLGYTEAFF.

The chain combines TRBV6-5 with TRBJ2-5, with D perhaps TRBD1 (5 bases). Germline CDR1 and CDR2: MNHEY and SVGAGI. This CDR3 contains 14 residues. V lost 5 bases and J 4 bases, leaving 14 bases between the germline ends. In nucleotides, the CDR3 is TGTGCCAGCAGTCCTGGACAAGTGGGAGAGACCCAGTACTTC. This translates into CASSPGQVGETQYF.

The chain links TRBV24-1 to TRBJ2-7; 8 bases match TRBD1. Germline V gene data show CDR1 as KGHDR and CDR2 as SFDVKD. Losses at the gene ends were 7 bases for V and 5 bases for J; bases not matched to a gene: 12. The CDR3 totals 15 residues. This CDR3 reads CATRGEGQGHDEQYF. CDR3 bases: TGTGCCACCAGGGGGGAAGGACAGGGTCACGACGAGCAGTACTTC.

The rearrangement links TRBV6-6 to TRBJ1-5; D gene ambiguous. CDR1 and CDR2 (germline): MNHNY, SVGAGI (reference sequence). The V end lost 7 bases, the J end lost 1 base, and 11 bases lay between the germline ends. This CDR3 comprises 14 residues. The CDR3 DNA reads as TGTGCCAGCAAACCGAGCGGCAGCAATCAGCCCCAGCATTTT. Translation gives CASKPSGSNQPQHF.

The CDR3 region has the DNA TGCAGCGTTGCCGATAGTAGCGGGGGGCCTGGGGAGCAGTACTTC. This codes for CSVADSSGGPGEQYF. The chain has TRBV29-1 and TRBJ2-7, with 10 bases that match TRBD2. V shed 4 bases, J shed 7 bases, and the junction held 13 bases outside the gene matches. Germline V lookup: CDR1 SQVTM, CDR2 ANQGSEA. CDR3 length: 15 amino acids.